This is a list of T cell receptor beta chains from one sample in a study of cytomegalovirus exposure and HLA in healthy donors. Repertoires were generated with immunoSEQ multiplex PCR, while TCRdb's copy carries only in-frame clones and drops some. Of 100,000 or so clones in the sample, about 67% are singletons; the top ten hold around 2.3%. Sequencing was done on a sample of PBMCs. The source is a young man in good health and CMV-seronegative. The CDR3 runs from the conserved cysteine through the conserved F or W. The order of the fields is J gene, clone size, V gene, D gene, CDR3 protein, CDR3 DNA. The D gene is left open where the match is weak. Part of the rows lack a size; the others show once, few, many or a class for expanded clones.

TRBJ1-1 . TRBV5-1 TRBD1 CASQEVGGFTEAFF TGCGCCAGCCAAGAGGTAGGGGGCTTCACTGAAGCTTTCTTT
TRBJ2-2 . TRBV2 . CASREAKGVSTGELFF TGTGCCAGCAGGGAGGCGAAGGGGGTGAGCACCGGGGAGCTGTTTTTT
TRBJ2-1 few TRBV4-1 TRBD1 CASSPNSFRDRGYEQFF TGCGCCAGCAGCCCGAATTCTTTCCGGGACAGGGGGTATGAGCAGTTCTTC
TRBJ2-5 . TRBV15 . CATSRDEETQYF TGTGCCACCAGCAGAGATGAGGAGACCCAGTACTTC
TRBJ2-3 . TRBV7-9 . CASSLTVPDTQYF TGTGCCAGCAGCTTAACAGTCCCAGATACGCAGTATTTT
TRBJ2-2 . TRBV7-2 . CARQDSPYGELFF TGTGCCAGACAGGATTCCCCTTACGGGGAGCTGTTTTTT
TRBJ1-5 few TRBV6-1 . CASSGQLNQPQHF TGTGCCAGCAGTGGACAGCTTAATCAGCCCCAGCATTTT
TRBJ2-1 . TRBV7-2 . CASSLKGLAVGEQFF TGTGCCAGCAGCTTAAAAGGGCTAGCAGTAGGTGAGCAGTTCTTC
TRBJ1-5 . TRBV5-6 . CASSLGAGPQHF TGTGCCAGCAGCTTGGGGGCGGGGCCCCAGCATTTT
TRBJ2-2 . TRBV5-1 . CASSLELRARRGELFF TGCGCCAGCAGCTTGGAGTTGCGGGCCCGCAGAGGGGAGCTGTTTTTT
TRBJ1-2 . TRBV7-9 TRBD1 CASSFTGGYGYTF TGTGCCAGCAGCTTCACAGGGGGCTATGGCTACACCTTC
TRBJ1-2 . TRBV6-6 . CASGLQGRSYGYTF TGTGCCAGCGGACTTCAGGGGAGAAGCTATGGCTACACCTTC
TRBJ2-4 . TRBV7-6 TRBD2 CASSLGRGGPHIQYF TGTGCCAGCAGCTTAGGTCGCGGGGGGCCCCACATTCAGTACTTC
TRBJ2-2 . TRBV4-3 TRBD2 CASSQEPRGLAVSGELFF TGCGCCAGCAGCCAAGAGCCCCGTGGACTAGCTGTTTCTGGGGAGCTGTTTTTT
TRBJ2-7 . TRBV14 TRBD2 CASSQGGGYSYEQYF TGTGCCAGCAGCCAAGGGGGGGGATATTCCTACGAGCAGTACTTC
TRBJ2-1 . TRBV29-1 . CSVTRGGRSYNEQFF TGCAGCGTGACAAGAGGGGGTAGATCCTACAATGAGCAGTTCTTC
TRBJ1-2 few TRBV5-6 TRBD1 CASSIPGQGSKGYGYTF TGTGCCAGCAGCATCCCGGGACAGGGTTCAAAAGGCTATGGCTACACCTTC
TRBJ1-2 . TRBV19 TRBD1 CASSVQGAGGYTF TGTGCCAGTAGCGTTCAGGGGGCAGGTGGCTACACCTTC
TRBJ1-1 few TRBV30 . CAWSPRETEAFF TGTGCCTGGAGTCCGAGGGAAACTGAAGCTTTCTTT
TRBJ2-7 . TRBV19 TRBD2 CASSATGGVYEQYF TGTGCCAGTAGTGCTACGGGGGGAGTCTACGAGCAGTACTTC
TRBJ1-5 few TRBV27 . CASSLFNPSLNQPQHF TGTGCCAGCAGCCTTTTTAATCCATCACTTAATCAGCCCCAGCATTTT
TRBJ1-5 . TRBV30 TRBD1 CAWSPDRGTVNQPQHF TGTGCCTGGAGTCCCGACAGGGGAACGGTCAATCAGCCCCAGCATTTT
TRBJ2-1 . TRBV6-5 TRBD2 CASSYALAGVGEQFF TGTGCCAGCAGTTACGCACTAGCGGGAGTGGGTGAGCAGTTCTTC
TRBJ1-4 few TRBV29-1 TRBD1 CSYTVTGYEKLFF TGCAGCTATACAGTGACAGGGTATGAAAAACTGTTTTTT
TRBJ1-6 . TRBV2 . CASSGQTVTNSPLHF TGTGCCAGCAGCGGACAGACAGTTACTAATTCACCCCTCCACTTT
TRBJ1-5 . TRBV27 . CASSRDRSNQPQHF TGTGCCAGCAGTAGAGACAGGTCCAATCAGCCCCAGCATTTT
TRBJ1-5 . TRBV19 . CASSIGTAQSNQPQHF TGTGCCAGTAGTATAGGGACAGCCCAGTCCAATCAGCCCCAGCATTTT
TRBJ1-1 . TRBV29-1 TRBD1 CSVPRTGVSAFF TGCAGCGTCCCAAGGACAGGGGTAAGCGCTTTCTTT